A single sample gave rise to the 31 T cell receptor beta chains below, sequenced in a study of blood T cell dynamics during melanoma immunotherapy. The time point here: week 3, after first cycle of checkpoint inhibitor. Only in-frame clones appear in the TCRdb table, and some are missing; sequencing was by immunoSEQ multiplex PCR. The sample lists roughly 30,000 clones, roughly 88% occurring once. The sample in question was blood, obtained from a patient treated with checkpoint blockade. The receptors shown here come from a human donor with melanoma.

CDR3 protein: CASSVDDRTEAFF. The CDR3 DNA reads as TGTGCCAGCAGCGTAGATGACAGAACTGAAGCTTTCTTT. The chain joins TRBV9 to TRBJ1-1, with a tentative D call TRBD1 (5 bases). Germline V gene sequence: CDR1 SGDLS, CDR2 YYNGEE. The V end was cut by 0 bases, the J end by 5 bases, with 8 bases between. This CDR3 has 13 residues.

V usage is TRBV9 and J usage is TRBJ1-1; D uncertain. The length of the CDR3 is 16 residues. Germline CDR1 reads SGDLS; CDR2 reads YYNGEE. V lost 0 bases to trimming and J lost 10 bases, with 22 bases between them. The CDR3 sequence is CASSVELGRSVDSAFF. CDR3 nucleotide sequence: TGTGCCAGCAGCGTAGAGCTAGGACGCAGCGTCGACTCAGCTTTCTTT.

The V and J genes are TRBV9 and TRBJ2-5; 10 nucleotides agree with TRBD2. The CDR3 has 16 amino acids. Per germline, CDR1 SGDLS and CDR2 YYNGEE. J gave up 4 bases and V 4 bases, and 10 bases lay outside the gene matches. The CDR3 DNA sequence: TGTGCCAGCAGCCGAGCTCTAGCGGGAGTTAGAGAGACCCAGTACTTC. This encodes CASSRALAGVRETQYF.

The chain links TRBV28 to TRBJ2-6; D possibly corresponds to TRBD2 (5 bases). Germline loops: CDR1 MDHEN, CDR2 SYDVKM. V was pared by 3 bases and J by 0 bases, with 9 bases between. This CDR3 has 16 residues. CDR3 sequence (DNA): TGTGCCAGCAGTTTCTCGGGAAACTCTGGGGCCAACGTCCTGACTTTC. Its translation: CASSFSGNSGANVLTF.

The rearrangement links TRBV7-9 to TRBJ1-4, with D hard to call. This CDR3 spans 14 amino acids. Germline V gives CDR1 SEHNR, CDR2 FQNEAQ (reference sequence). Trimming took off 3 bases at V and 8 bases at J, with 13 bases between the two ends. The CDR3 sequence is CASSFLRGSEKLFF. Here the CDR3 DNA reads TGTGCCAGCAGCTTTCTCCGGGGTTCCGAAAAACTGTTTTTT.

This rearrangement joins TRBV6-4 to TRBJ2-2; D may be TRBD2 (6 bases). This CDR3 comprises 13 residues. From germline, CDR1 is MRHNA and CDR2 SNTAGT. V lost 5 bases and J 6 bases, leaving 10 bases between the germline ends. CDR3 coding DNA: TGTGCCAGCAGTTCGGGGGTCCCCGGGGAGCTGTTTTTT. Protein product: CASSSGVPGELFF.

V and J are TRBV7-9 and TRBJ2-7; D might be TRBD1 (6 bases). Per the germline V gene, CDR1 is SEHNR and CDR2 is FQNEAQ (reference sequence). This CDR3 contains 15 residues. V was pared by 6 bases and J by 2 bases, with 17 bases between. The CDR3 coding sequence is TGTGCCAGCAGTTCAACCAGGGGCGCAGCCTACGAGCAGTACTTC. The encoded protein is CASSSTRGAAYEQYF.

The V gene is TRBV9, the J gene TRBJ1-1; TRBD1 matches at 7 bases. Germline V lookup: CDR1 SGDLS, CDR2 YYNGEE. The CDR3 contains 13 residues. V was clipped by 4 bases and J by 11 bases; unmatched bases: 11. This CDR3 reads CASSRGTAGLAFF. CDR3 DNA sequence: TGTGCCAGCAGCCGTGGGACAGCCGGTCTGGCTTTCTTT.

The V call is TRBV7-6, the J call TRBJ2-1, with 8 bases matching TRBD1. The CDR3 consists of 16 residues. With V trimmed by 5 bases and J by 8 bases, 14 bases remained unmatched. Germline CDR1 and CDR2: SGHVS and FNYEAQ. CDR3 nucleotides: TGTGCCAGCAGCCCTAGAGGGCAGGGGGCTTCGTATGAGCAGTTCTTC. Encoded protein: CASSPRGQGASYEQFF.

The chain links TRBV2 to TRBJ1-1; D is undetermined. The length of the CDR3 is 9 residues. Trimming removed 8 bases from V and 7 bases from J, with 5 bases in between. The germline CDR1 and CDR2 sequences are SNHLY and FYNNEI. In DNA form, the CDR3 reads TGTGCCAGCGTTAATGAAGCTTTCTTT. Protein: CASVNEAFF.

This clone appeared a few times. The J gene is TRBJ1-6, the V gene TRBV30; TRBD1 is a possible D gene (6 bases). The CDR3 covers 13 residues. Germline V gene data show CDR1 as GTSNPN and CDR2 as SVGIG (reference sequence). V dropped 0 bases and J dropped 7 bases, with 7 bases sitting between them. CDR3 protein: CAWSVGANSPLHF. The CDR3 coding sequence is TGTGCCTGGAGTGTGGGGGCGAATTCACCCCTCCACTTT. Using reference TRBV30 and TRBJ1-6 for the parts outside the CDR3, the full variable domain is SQTIHQWPATLVQPVGSPLSLECTVEGTSNPNLYWYRQAAGRGLQLLFYSVGIGQISSEVPQNLSASRPQDRQFILSSKKLLLSDSGFYLCAWSVGANSPLHFGNGTRLTVT.

The chain has TRBV27 and TRBJ1-2; TRBD1 agrees at 9 bases. The CDR3 covers 13 residues. Trimming at V came to 6 bases and at J to 7 bases, leaving 6 bases not matched to a gene. Germline V lookup: CDR1 MNHEY, CDR2 SMNVEV (reference sequence). The CDR3 DNA reads as TGTGCCAGCAGGATGACAGGGGGGGTTGGCTACACCTTC. Amino acid sequence: CASRMTGGVGYTF.

The chain employs TRBV11-2 and TRBJ2-3; tentatively, D is TRBD2 (6 bases). Between the trimmed V and J ends, which lost 2 bases and 4 bases, there was a span of 13 bases. The CDR3 length is 15 residues. The germline gives CDR1 SGHAT, CDR2 FQNNGV. DNA for the CDR3: TGTGCCAGCAGCTTATATGTCGGGAGTTCAGATACGCAGTATTTT. It yields the protein CASSLYVGSSDTQYF.

This sequence joins TRBV7-8 and TRBJ2-2, with D possibly being TRBD1 or TRBD2 (5 bases each). Germline lookup yields CDR1 SGHVS and CDR2 FQNEAQ. Trimming left V 3 bases short and J 4 bases short, with 12 bases between. The CDR3 is 15 amino acids. The CDR3 region is CASSFPRGPTGELFF. The CDR3 DNA follows: TGTGCCAGCAGCTTCCCCCGGGGACCCACCGGGGAGCTGTTTTTT.

The V and J genes are TRBV4-2 and TRBJ2-2; D is unclear. V lost 6 bases and J 1 base, leaving 9 bases between the germline ends. Per germline, CDR1 LGHNA and CDR2 YNFKEQ. This CDR3 is 14 amino acids long. DNA of the CDR3: TGTGCCAGCAGATCGGTCCTGAACACCGGGGAGCTGTTTTTT. This sequence encodes CASRSVLNTGELFF.

V gene TRBV18 combines with J gene TRBJ2-3; TRBD2 aligns across 8 bases. CDR1 is KGHSH, CDR2 LQKENI, per germline. The CDR3 consists of 20 residues. V was clipped by 6 bases and J by 0 bases; unmatched bases: 20. The CDR3 reads CASSPLAGGTSSASTDTQYF. CDR3 coding DNA: TGTGCCAGCTCTCCCCTTGCGGGGGGCACATCATCTGCTAGCACAGATACGCAGTATTTT.

The chain joins TRBV28 to TRBJ2-1; no firm D call. Germline V gene sequence: CDR1 MDHEN, CDR2 SYDVKM. With 4 bases removed from V and 7 bases from J, the gap between germline ends came to 17 bases. This CDR3 has 15 residues. CDR3 sequence reads: CASSSPGEDGNEQFF. CDR3 sequence (DNA): TGTGCCAGCAGTTCGCCCGGAGAGGACGGGAATGAGCAGTTCTTC.

This clone came up a few times. This chain uses TRBV6-4 with TRBJ1-2; D gene ambiguous. The CDR3 has 14 residues. The V gene lost 3 bases and the J gene lost 4 bases, with 12 bases spanning the gap. Per the germline V gene, CDR1 is MRHNA and CDR2 is SNTAGT. The CDR3 DNA reads as TGTGCCAGCAGTGAAACTGGTTGGGGCTATGGCTACACCTTC. Protein: CASSETGWGYGYTF.

The chain employs TRBV20-1 and TRBJ2-3; D is undetermined. The germline V and J ends were trimmed by 3 bases and 8 bases, with 9 bases remaining between them. Germline lookup yields CDR1 DFQATT and CDR2 SNEGSKA (reference sequence). The CDR3 is made up of 11 amino acids. The CDR3 sequence: CSASRDPTQYF. DNA of the CDR3: TGCAGTGCTAGTAGAGACCCTACGCAGTATTTT.

CDR3 amino acids: CASSYRDRVNTGELFF. The DNA for the CDR3 is TGTGCCAGCAGTTATCGGGACAGGGTAAACACCGGGGAGCTGTTTTTT. The V gene is TRBV6-5, the J gene TRBJ2-2, with 9 bases that match TRBD1. The junction had 4 bases not matched to a gene; V was cut back by 3 bases and J by 2 bases. The CDR3 has 16 residues. Germline loops: CDR1 MNHEY, CDR2 SVGAGI.

J is TRBJ2-7 and V is TRBV19, with a possible D match to TRBD2 (6 bases). The CDR3 loop spans 18 amino acids. V was shortened by 1 base and J by 1 base, with 20 bases between the two germline ends. The germline V gene encodes CDR1 LNHDA and CDR2 SQIVND (reference sequence). CDR3 amino acids: CASSIVHRIGGTSYEQYF. In DNA, the CDR3 is TGTGCCAGTAGTATAGTCCACCGAATCGGAGGGACGTCCTACGAGCAGTACTTC.

The J gene is TRBJ1-1, the V gene TRBV20-1; D is undetermined. Trimming stripped 4 bases from V and 2 bases from J, with 5 bases between. Germline CDR1 DFQATT, CDR2 SNEGSKA (reference sequence). The CDR3 is made up of 11 amino acids. CDR3 loop: CSAKRNTEAFF. As DNA, the CDR3 is TGCAGTGCTAAGCGTAACACTGAAGCTTTCTTT.

This rearrangement joins TRBV9 to TRBJ1-1; 9 bases line up with TRBD1. The CDR3 consists of 16 residues. After removal of 0 bases from V and 11 bases from J, the junction contained 14 bases not matched to a gene. The V gene's germline CDR1 is SGDLS and CDR2 YYNGEE. The CDR3 DNA follows: TGTGCCAGCAGCGTAGCTAGCGATATCGGGACAGGGAAGGCTTTCTTT. This gives the protein CASSVASDIGTGKAFF.

This clone came up a few times. The chain recombines TRBV19 with TRBJ2-7; a possible D gene is TRBD1 (6 bases). The germline V gene encodes CDR1 LNHDA and CDR2 SQIVND (reference sequence). Trimming stripped 3 bases from V and 0 bases from J, with 9 bases between. There are 14 residues in the CDR3. CDR3 protein: CASSIGQTSYEQYF. The DNA for the CDR3 is TGTGCCAGTAGTATCGGACAGACCTCCTACGAGCAGTACTTC.

This chain links TRBV6-1 with TRBJ2-1, with D tentatively TRBD2 (5 bases). The V end was cut by 3 bases, the J end by 10 bases, with 10 bases between. Germline CDR1 and CDR2: MNHNS and SASEGT. The CDR3 runs 12 residues. CDR3: CASSEKWEEQFF. The CDR3 DNA reads as TGTGCCAGCAGTGAGAAGTGGGAGGAGCAGTTCTTC.

This sequence joins TRBV5-4 and TRBJ2-5, with 8 bases fitting TRBD2. This CDR3 has 15 amino acids. The J segment lost 4 bases and the V segment lost 4 bases, leaving 9 bases of the junction unmatched. The germline V gene encodes CDR1 SGHNT and CDR2 YYREEE (reference sequence). CDR3 protein: CASSRTGTRGETQYF. The DNA for the CDR3 is TGTGCCAGCAGCCGCACCGGGACTAGGGGAGAGACCCAGTACTTC.

The chain has TRBV7-9 and TRBJ1-4, with unresolved D. Trimming took off 6 bases at V and 5 bases at J, with 10 bases between the two ends. The CDR3 runs 13 residues. Looked up from germline, CDR1 is SEHNR and CDR2 is FQNEAQ (reference sequence). This CDR3 is CASSSVGNEKLFF. Here the CDR3 DNA reads TGTGCCAGCAGTTCCGTAGGGAATGAAAAACTGTTTTTT. Using reference TRBV7-9 and TRBJ1-4 for the parts outside the CDR3, the full variable domain is DTGVSQNPRHKITKRGQNVTFRCDPISEHNRLYWYRQTLGQGPEFLTYFQNEAQLEKSRLLSDRFSAERPKGSFSTLEIQRTEQGDSAMYLCASSSVGNEKLFFGSGTQLSVL.

This chain links TRBV5-1 with TRBJ2-5, with unresolved D. CDR3 length: 14 residues. V lost 0 bases and J lost 0, with 6 bases in between. Per the germline V gene, CDR1 is SGHRS and CDR2 is YFSETQ. CDR3 coding DNA: TGCGCCAGCAGCTTGGTAGGGAACCAAGAGACCCAGTACTTC. Protein product: CASSLVGNQETQYF.

This chain joins TRBV28 and TRBJ1-1; no reliable D call. With 6 bases removed from V and 4 bases from J, the gap between germline ends came to 9 bases. The CDR3 consists of 12 residues. The germline gives CDR1 MDHEN, CDR2 SYDVKM. In DNA form, the CDR3 reads TGTGCCAGCAGGCCAGGAGTCACTGAAGCTTTCTTT. This translates into CASRPGVTEAFF.

This chain joins TRBV5-6 and TRBJ2-7; 11 bases line up with TRBD1. This CDR3 has 14 residues. The V and J ends lost 3 bases and 3 bases, in that order; junction bases with no gene match: 2. Germline CDR1 reads SGHDT; CDR2 reads YYEEEE. DNA for the CDR3: TGTGCCAGCAGCTGGGGGACAGGGGGCTACGAGCAGTACTTC. As protein: CASSWGTGGYEQYF.

In nucleotides, the CDR3 is TGTGCCAGCAGTCTGGACCGTTTGAACACTGAAGCTTTCTTT. Amino acid sequence: CASSLDRLNTEAFF. The V call is TRBV2, the J call TRBJ1-1, with D unresolved. Trimming shortened V by 5 bases and J by 0 bases, and 10 bases separated the two germline ends. The germline V gene has CDR1 SNHLY and CDR2 FYNNEI. This CDR3 spans 14 amino acids.